Each of the 12 T cell receptor beta chains below was sequenced from the same sample in a study of blood T cell repertoires in COVID-19. Repertoires were generated with immunoSEQ multiplex PCR, while TCRdb's copy carries only in-frame clones and drops some. Of roughly 210,000 clones in the sample, 80% to 90% were seen once. Source material: PBMCs or T cells enriched from blood (not recorded which). The receptors were sampled from a man aged 25-45 years in a cohort exposed to, infected with or recovered from COVID-19 (not recorded which).

The table lists this clone with a count of one. The CDR3 loop reads CASRGGVERNEQFF. Here the CDR3 DNA reads TGCGCCAGCAGAGGGGGAGTTGAGAGGAATGAGCAGTTCTTC. The V and J genes are TRBV10-2 and TRBJ2-1, with a weak D call TRBD1 (6 bases). Germline V gives CDR1 WSHSY, CDR2 SAAADI. V dropped 6 bases and J dropped 7 bases, with 16 bases sitting between them. CDR3 length equals 14 residues.

The chain employs TRBV6-5 and TRBJ1-6; tentatively, D is TRBD1 (6 bases). The CDR3 length is 13 residues. The germline V gene has CDR1 MNHEY and CDR2 SVGAGI. With 8 bases removed from V and 6 bases from J, the gap between germline ends came to 11 bases. DNA for the CDR3: TGTGCCAGCGGGGGACATGGTAATTCACCCCTCCACTTT. Translated, it gives CASGGHGNSPLHF.

The chain is built from TRBV18 and TRBJ2-1; tentative D call: TRBD1 (6 bases). This CDR3 is 16 amino acids long. V was clipped by 2 bases and J by 7 bases, with 18 bases between them. The germline V gene encodes CDR1 KGHSH and CDR2 LQKENI. In DNA form, the CDR3 reads TGTGCCAGCTCACCAACTCCTCAGGGGCGTCGGAATGAGCAGTTCTTC. Amino acid sequence: CASSPTPQGRRNEQFF.

The rearrangement links TRBV5-8 to TRBJ2-5; 13 bases are shared with TRBD2. This CDR3 comprises 18 residues. The germline V gene has CDR1 SGHTS and CDR2 YDEGEE. V was clipped by 4 bases and J by 4 bases; unmatched bases: 13. The chain's CDR3 is CASSLGLAGDVGRETQYF. The DNA for the CDR3 is TGTGCCAGCAGCCTCGGACTAGCGGGAGACGTCGGCCGAGAGACCCAGTACTTC.

This chain links TRBV27 with TRBJ1-1, with D possibly TRBD1 on 5 matching bases. The CDR3 is made up of 14 amino acids. V gave up 5 bases and J gave up 3 bases, with 13 bases separating them. Germline CDR1 is MNHEY and CDR2 is SMNVEV (reference sequence). The CDR3 loop is CASSVQGPHTEAFF. The CDR3 coding sequence is TGTGCCAGCAGTGTCCAGGGTCCGCACACTGAAGCTTTCTTT.

The J gene is TRBJ2-7, the V gene TRBV27; possibly TRBD1 for D (5 bases). The CDR3 totals 14 residues. V lost 0 bases, J lost 5 bases, and 11 bases lay in between. In germline, CDR1 is MNHEY, CDR2 SMNVEV (reference sequence). CDR3 sequence: CASSLSAGNHEQYF. CDR3 DNA: TGTGCCAGCAGTTTATCGGCAGGGAACCACGAGCAGTACTTC.

This rearrangement joins TRBV5-4 to TRBJ1-2; a weak D match, TRBD1 (5 bases). The ends were cut back, 1 base at V and 5 bases at J, with 12 bases in the middle. Germline assignment: CDR1 SGHNT and CDR2 YYREEE (reference sequence). The CDR3 consists of 14 residues. CDR3 protein: CASSLYDRSYGYTF. DNA for the CDR3: TGTGCCAGCAGCTTGTATGACAGATCTTATGGCTACACCTTC.

Here the CDR3 DNA reads TGCAGCGTGACTGGACAGGGGGCAACTAATGAAAAACTGTTTTTT. Protein sequence: CSVTGQGATNEKLFF. The chain carries TRBV29-1 and TRBJ1-4; 10 bases fit TRBD1. J lost 0 bases, V lost 6 bases, and 4 bases had no gene match. The CDR3 has 15 amino acids. Germline values: CDR1 SQVTM, CDR2 ANQGSEA.

The chain carries TRBV2 and TRBJ1-1, with unresolved D. The CDR3 spans 13 residues. Germline loops: CDR1 SNHLY, CDR2 FYNNEI. Deletions cut 4 bases from V and 0 bases from J, with 6 bases between. In DNA form, the CDR3 reads TGTGCCAGCAGTGCCTTTATGAACACTGAAGCTTTCTTT. This sequence encodes CASSAFMNTEAFF.

V usage is TRBV5-4 and J usage is TRBJ2-7, with D perhaps TRBD2 (6 bases). This CDR3 contains 15 residues. V was pared by 0 bases and J by 0 bases, with 10 bases between. Germline V gene lookup returns CDR1 SGHNT and CDR2 YYREEE (reference sequence). CDR3 in DNA: TGTGCCAGCAGCTTGGGACTAGTCAGCTCCTACGAGCAGTACTTC. Its protein is CASSLGLVSSYEQYF.

The chain is built from TRBV9 and TRBJ2-4; D ambiguous. V was pared by 3 bases and J by 1 base, with 5 bases between. Germline CDR1 is SGDLS and CDR2 is YYNGEE. CDR3 length: 13 residues. The CDR3 bases are TGTGCCAGCAGCGGCGTGGCCAAAAACATTCAGTACTTC. This sequence encodes CASSGVAKNIQYF.

This rearrangement joins TRBV10-1 to TRBJ2-3; 8 bases agree with TRBD2. V trimming: 5 bases; J trimming: 3 bases; junction bases outside the gene matches: 16. The V gene's germline CDR1 is WNHNN and CDR2 SYGVQD (reference sequence). The CDR3 length is 18 residues. CDR3 sequence (DNA): TGCGCCAGCAGTAGCAGTCTATCCGGGAGCGGGAGAACAGATACGCAGTATTTT. Translated: CASSSSLSGSGRTDTQYF.